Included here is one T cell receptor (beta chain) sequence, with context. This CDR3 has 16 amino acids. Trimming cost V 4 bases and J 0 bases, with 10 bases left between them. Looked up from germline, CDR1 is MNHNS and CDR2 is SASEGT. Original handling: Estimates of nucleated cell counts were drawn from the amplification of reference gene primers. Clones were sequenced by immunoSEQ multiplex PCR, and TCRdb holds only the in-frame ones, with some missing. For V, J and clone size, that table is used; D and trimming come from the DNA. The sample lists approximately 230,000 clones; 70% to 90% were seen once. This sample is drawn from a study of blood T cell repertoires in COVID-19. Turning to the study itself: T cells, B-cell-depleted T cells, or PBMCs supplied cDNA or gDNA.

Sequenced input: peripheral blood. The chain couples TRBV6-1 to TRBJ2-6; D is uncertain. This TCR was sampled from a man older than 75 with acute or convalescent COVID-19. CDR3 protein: CASSVTAISGANVLTF. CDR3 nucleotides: TGTGCCAGCAGTGTTACAGCTATCTCTGGGGCCAACGTCCTGACTTTC.